This TCR beta chain was sequenced for a study of T-cell reconstitution after alpha-beta-depleted transplantation in children. This clonotype was seen repeatedly, ten times or more. Unique molecular identifiers featured in how the TCRbeta library was prepared. From the PCR reads, TCRdb called clonotypes with MiXCR, one entry per CDR3 protein. Here the sample spans 250,000 to 300,000 distinct CDR3 sequences, about a tenth being singletons. Germline CDR1 SGHRS, CDR2 YFSETQ. The CDR3 has 16 amino acids. V gave up 4 bases and J gave up 2 bases, with 16 bases separating them. The clonotype was recovered from a boy in the first two years of life with acute myeloid leukemia, due to receive a stem cell transplant. The sample was PBMCs, taken before TCRalphabeta/CD19-depleted stem cell transplant. The chain joins TRBV5-1 to TRBJ1-3; D is unresolved. This CDR3 is CASSPLAVRAGNTIYF. The DNA of the CDR3 is TGCGCCAGCAGCCCCCTCGCAGTGAGAGCTGGAAACACCATATATTTT.